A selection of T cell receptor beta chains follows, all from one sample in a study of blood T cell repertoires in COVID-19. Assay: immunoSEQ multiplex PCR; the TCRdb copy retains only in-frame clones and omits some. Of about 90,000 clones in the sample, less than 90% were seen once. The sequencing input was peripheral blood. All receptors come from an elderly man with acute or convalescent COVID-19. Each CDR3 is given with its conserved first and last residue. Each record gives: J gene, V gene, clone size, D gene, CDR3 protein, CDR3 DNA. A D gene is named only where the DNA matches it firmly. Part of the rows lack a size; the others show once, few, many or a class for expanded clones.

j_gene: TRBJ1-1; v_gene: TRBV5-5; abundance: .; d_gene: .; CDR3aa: CASSGQGNTEAFF; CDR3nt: TGTGCCAGCAGCGGTCAGGGGAACACTGAAGCTTTCTTT
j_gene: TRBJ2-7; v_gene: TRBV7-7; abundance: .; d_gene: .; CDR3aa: CASSSIDSHEQYF; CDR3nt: TGTGCTAGCAGCTCTATAGACAGCCACGAGCAGTACTTC
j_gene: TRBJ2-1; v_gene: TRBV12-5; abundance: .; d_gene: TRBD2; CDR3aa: CASGLGLAGDANEQFF; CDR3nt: TGTGCTAGTGGTTTGGGCCTAGCGGGAGATGCCAATGAGCAGTTCTTC
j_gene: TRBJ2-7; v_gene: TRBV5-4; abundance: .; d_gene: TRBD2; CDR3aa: CASSFSGRAHEQYF; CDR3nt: TGTGCCAGCAGCTTTAGCGGGAGGGCCCACGAGCAGTACTTC
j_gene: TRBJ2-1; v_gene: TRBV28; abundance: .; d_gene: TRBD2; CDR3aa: CASTSSGPRSYNEQFF; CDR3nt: TGTGCCAGCACCAGTAGCGGGCCTCGATCCTACAATGAGCAGTTCTTC
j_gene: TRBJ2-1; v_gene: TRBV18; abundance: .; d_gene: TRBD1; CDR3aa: CASSLGQGALNEQFF; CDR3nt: TGTGCCAGCTCACTCGGACAGGGGGCGCTCAATGAGCAGTTCTTC
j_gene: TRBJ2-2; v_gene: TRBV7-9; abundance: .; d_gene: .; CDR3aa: CASSLRGTNTGELFF; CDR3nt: TGTGCCAGCAGCTTACGAGGGACTAACACCGGGGAGCTGTTTTTT
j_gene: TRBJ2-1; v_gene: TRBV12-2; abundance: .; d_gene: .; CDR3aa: CASRTYRVGYNEQFF; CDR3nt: TGTGCAAGTCGCACTTACAGGGTTGGCTACAATGAGCAGTTCTTC
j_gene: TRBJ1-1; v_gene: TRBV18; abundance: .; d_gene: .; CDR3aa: CASSPGQSNTEAFF; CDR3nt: TGTGCCAGCTCACCGGGCCAATCGAACACTGAAGCTTTCTTT
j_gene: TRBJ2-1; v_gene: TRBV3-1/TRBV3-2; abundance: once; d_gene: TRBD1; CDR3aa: CASSQSLTGAIYNEQFF; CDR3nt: TGTGCCAGCAGCCAAAGCCTTACAGGGGCGATCTACAATGAGCAGTTCTTC
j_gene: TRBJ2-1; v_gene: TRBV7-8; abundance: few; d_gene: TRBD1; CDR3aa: CASSKDRVSLNEQFF; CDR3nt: TGTGCCAGCAGCAAGGACAGGGTCTCGTTAAATGAGCAGTTCTTC
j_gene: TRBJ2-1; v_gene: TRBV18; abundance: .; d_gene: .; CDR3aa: CASSLVFDEQFF; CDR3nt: TGTGCCAGCTCACTCGTTTTTGATGAGCAGTTCTTC
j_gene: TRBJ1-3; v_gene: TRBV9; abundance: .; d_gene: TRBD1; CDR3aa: CASSPTGDPGNTIYF; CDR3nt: TGTGCCAGCAGCCCGACAGGGGACCCTGGAAACACCATATATTTT
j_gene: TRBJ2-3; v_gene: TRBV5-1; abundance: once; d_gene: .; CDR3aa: CASSPIGGGTDTQYF; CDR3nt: TGCGCCAGCAGCCCGATTGGGGGCGGGACAGATACGCAGTATTTT
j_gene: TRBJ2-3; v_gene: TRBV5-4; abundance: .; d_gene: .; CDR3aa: CASSLQGRAADTQYF; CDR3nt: TGTGCCAGCAGCTTACAGGGAAGGGCGGCAGATACGCAGTATTTT
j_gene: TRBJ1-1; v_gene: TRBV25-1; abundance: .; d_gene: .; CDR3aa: CASSPLGQGTEAFF; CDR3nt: TGTGCCAGCAGTCCTTTGGGGCAGGGGACTGAAGCTTTCTTT
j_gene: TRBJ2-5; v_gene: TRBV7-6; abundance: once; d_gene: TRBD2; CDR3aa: CASSLRFASGSQQGGETQYF; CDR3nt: TGTGCCAGCAGCTTAAGGTTCGCTAGCGGGAGCCAACAAGGAGGGGAGACCCAGTACTTC